These T cell receptor beta chains were read from a single sample in a study of shared clonotypes between healthy human individuals. Data came from immunoSEQ multiplex PCR; TCRdb stores just in-frame clones and leaves some out. The sample consists of roughly 380,000 clones, about 96% of them appearing once. The sample taken for sequencing was memory CD8+ T cells sorted from blood. Receptors originate from a man aged 30 to 45 in good health. The CDR3 runs from the conserved cysteine through the conserved F or W. The D gene is left open where the match is weak. For some rows the clone size is stated as once, few or many, or as a class when expanded; others skip it.

size: .; V: TRBV27; D: TRBD1; J: TRBJ2-7; DNA: TGTGCCAGCAGTACCCGACAGGGGTTCCCAATATACGAGCAGTACTTC; CDR3: CASSTRQGFPIYEQYF
size: .; V: TRBV28; D: TRBD1; J: TRBJ2-2; DNA: TGTGCCAGCAGTTTATTGTCTGGGACAGTGAACACCGGGGAGCTGTTTTTT; CDR3: CASSLLSGTVNTGELFF
size: .; V: TRBV6-1; D: .; J: TRBJ2-2; DNA: TGTGCCAGCAGGTCTCTAGGTGGGAACGGGGAGCTGTTTTTT; CDR3: CASRSLGGNGELFF
size: .; V: TRBV11-2; D: .; J: TRBJ2-7; DNA: TGTGCCAGCAGCTTAGTCTGGGCCTACGAGCAGTACTTC; CDR3: CASSLVWAYEQYF
size: .; V: TRBV5-1; D: TRBD2; J: TRBJ2-1; DNA: TGCGCCAGCAGCTTGGAACTAGCGGGAGCCTACAATGAGCAGTTCTTC; CDR3: CASSLELAGAYNEQFF
size: .; V: TRBV7-2; D: .; J: TRBJ1-3; DNA: TGTGCCAGCAGCTTAGCGCCGGGGGTGTTCTCTGGAAACACCATATATTTT; CDR3: CASSLAPGVFSGNTIYF
size: .; V: TRBV5-1; D: TRBD1; J: TRBJ1-6; DNA: TGCGCCAGCAGCTCACTCCCGCCGGCACTCCCGGGACAGGGGGCCATAGATAATTCACCCCTCCACTTT; CDR3: CASSSLPPALPGQGAIDNSPLHF
size: .; V: TRBV27; D: .; J: TRBJ2-7; DNA: TGTGCCAGCAGTTGGGCCGCACACGGGACGGGGGCCTACGAGCAGTACTTC; CDR3: CASSWAAHGTGAYEQYF
size: .; V: TRBV5-4; D: .; J: TRBJ1-2; DNA: .; CDR3: CASSLVGAGARGRTF
size: .; V: TRBV28; D: .; J: TRBJ2-3; DNA: TGTGCCAGCAGTTTCACCGTCTTATGGTCAGATACGCAGTATTTT; CDR3: CASSFTVLWSDTQYF
size: .; V: TRBV6-4; D: .; J: TRBJ2-3; DNA: TGTGCCAGCAGCCGTCTTTGGGCTCAATCATGCACAGATACGCAGTATTTT; CDR3: CASSRLWAQSCTDTQYF
size: .; V: TRBV29-1; D: .; J: TRBJ1-2; DNA: TGCAGCGTCCCCGCGGAGGGCCCGGAAACTAGGGGCTACACCTTC; CDR3: CSVPAEGPETRGYTF
size: .; V: TRBV7-9; D: .; J: TRBJ1-5; DNA: TGTGCCAGCAGCCATTCGGGGGCTAATCAGCCCCAGCATTTT; CDR3: CASSHSGANQPQHF
size: .; V: TRBV19; D: TRBD1; J: TRBJ2-7; DNA: TGTGCCAGTAGTTCAACAGGGGGCGCGGGTTACGAGCAGTACTTC; CDR3: CASSSTGGAGYEQYF
size: .; V: TRBV30; D: TRBD1; J: TRBJ2-7; DNA: TGTGCCTGGAGTCCCAAAGGACAGGGGATCTACGAGCAGTACTTC; CDR3: CAWSPKGQGIYEQYF
size: .; V: TRBV20-1; D: .; J: TRBJ2-7; DNA: TGCAGTGCTAGAAGGGGGAACGAGCAGTACTTC; CDR3: CSARRGNEQYF
size: .; V: TRBV28; D: TRBD1; J: TRBJ1-3; DNA: TGTGCCAGCAGTCTCCGAAGGACAGGTTGGAGTACCATATATTTT; CDR3: CASSLRRTGWSTIYF
size: .; V: TRBV14; D: TRBD2; J: TRBJ2-7; DNA: TGTGCCAGCAGCCAACAAACTAGCGGGAGAATCATCTACGAGCAGTACTTC; CDR3: CASSQQTSGRIIYEQYF
size: .; V: TRBV2; D: .; J: TRBJ2-5; DNA: TGTGCCAGCAGGTGGAGCGGGCCTCAAGAGACCCAGTACTTC; CDR3: CASRWSGPQETQYF
size: .; V: TRBV5-8; D: .; J: TRBJ1-5; DNA: TGTGCCAGCAGCTTGGCTCAGCCCCAGCATTTT; CDR3: CASSLAQPQHF
size: .; V: TRBV28; D: .; J: TRBJ2-7; DNA: TGTGCCAGCAGAGGGGTGGGGGGGCACTACGAGCAGTACTTC; CDR3: CASRGVGGHYEQYF
size: .; V: TRBV28; D: .; J: TRBJ2-5; DNA: TGTGCCAGCAGTTTATTCCTAGGTGGGGGGCAAGAGACCCAGTACTTC; CDR3: CASSLFLGGGQETQYF
size: .; V: TRBV28; D: .; J: TRBJ2-7; DNA: TGTGCCAGCAGTCGGGACAGCCGGGGGTACGAGCAGTACTTC; CDR3: CASSRDSRGYEQYF
size: .; V: TRBV29-1; D: .; J: TRBJ1-1; DNA: TGCAGCGCCAAGGGTGGGGACACTGAAGCTTTCTTT; CDR3: CSAKGGDTEAFF
size: .; V: TRBV5-1; D: .; J: TRBJ1-3; DNA: TGCGCCAGCAGCTTGGAGGGCAGCCTCTCTGGAAACACCATATATTTT; CDR3: CASSLEGSLSGNTIYF
size: .; V: TRBV29-1; D: TRBD1; J: TRBJ2-5; DNA: TGCAGCGCCCTGCCCACAGGGGAAGAGACCCAGTACTTC; CDR3: CSALPTGEETQYF
size: few; V: TRBV27; D: TRBD2; J: TRBJ2-7; DNA: TGTGCCAGCAGTTTATATAGCGGGAGGGGCTCCTACGAGCAGTACTTC; CDR3: CASSLYSGRGSYEQYF
size: .; V: TRBV28; D: TRBD1; J: TRBJ1-4; DNA: TGTGCCAGCAGTTTAGGCAGGGGGCTCACTAATGAAAAACTGTTTTTT; CDR3: CASSLGRGLTNEKLFF
size: .; V: TRBV19; D: .; J: TRBJ2-1; DNA: TGTGCCAGTAGTTCTTGGGGGAATGAGCAGTTCTTC; CDR3: CASSSWGNEQFF
size: .; V: TRBV19; D: TRBD1; J: TRBJ2-5; DNA: TGTGCCAGTAGCGAACGGGACAGGGGGGAGACCCAGTACTTC; CDR3: CASSERDRGETQYF
size: .; V: TRBV7-6; D: .; J: TRBJ2-1; DNA: TGTGCCAGCAGCTTAGGGCGATACAATGAGCAGTTCTTC; CDR3: CASSLGRYNEQFF
size: .; V: TRBV7-6; D: .; J: TRBJ2-6; DNA: TGTGCCAGCAGAAAACAGGTCTCTGGGGCCAACGTCCTGACTTTC; CDR3: CASRKQVSGANVLTF
size: .; V: TRBV29-1; D: TRBD2; J: TRBJ2-3; DNA: TGCAGCGTTGGAACTAGCGGGAGGGATGATACGCAGTATTTT; CDR3: CSVGTSGRDDTQYF
size: .; V: TRBV5-1; D: .; J: TRBJ1-5; DNA: TGCGCCAGCAGCTTGGAGGGGTATAGCAATCAGCCCCAGCATTTT; CDR3: CASSLEGYSNQPQHF
size: .; V: TRBV11-2; D: TRBD2; J: TRBJ2-2; DNA: TGTGCCAGCAGCTTACTTGGTGGGACTAGGGATACCGGGGAGCTGTTTTTT; CDR3: CASSLLGGTRDTGELFF
size: .; V: TRBV10-1; D: TRBD2; J: TRBJ2-7; DNA: TGCGCCAGCAGCAGAGAACCGGGACTAGCGACCACCTACGAGCAGTACTTC; CDR3: CASSREPGLATTYEQYF
size: .; V: TRBV6-1; D: .; J: TRBJ2-2; DNA: TGTGCCAGCAGAGACCTTAGGGGCGGGGAGCTGTTTTTT; CDR3: CASRDLRGGELFF
size: .; V: TRBV28; D: TRBD1; J: TRBJ2-7; DNA: TGTGCCAGCAGTTTGTTAGGGACAGCCTACGAGCAGTACTTC; CDR3: CASSLLGTAYEQYF
size: .; V: TRBV11-2; D: .; J: TRBJ2-5; DNA: TGTGCCAGCAGCTCCCGGCGGGGGCGGGGAGAGACCCAGTACTTC; CDR3: CASSSRRGRGETQYF
size: .; V: TRBV27; D: .; J: TRBJ2-3; DNA: TGTGCCAGCAGTCATTACCAGGGGCAAGGCTGGCTACATACGCAGTATTTT; CDR3: CASSHYQGQGWLHTQYF
size: .; V: TRBV5-1; D: .; J: TRBJ2-3; DNA: TGCGCCAGCAGCTTAACCGTCACAGATACGCAGTATTTT; CDR3: CASSLTVTDTQYF
size: .; V: TRBV7-9; D: TRBD2; J: TRBJ2-2; DNA: TGTGCCAGCAGCCTACTAGCGGGAGGCACCGGGGAGCTGTTTTTT; CDR3: CASSLLAGGTGELFF
size: .; V: TRBV7-8; D: .; J: TRBJ1-3; DNA: TGTGCCAGCAGCTCAGGAAGGAGGTCCTACTCTGGAAACACCATATATTTT; CDR3: CASSSGRRSYSGNTIYF
size: .; V: TRBV7-9; D: .; J: TRBJ1-1; DNA: TGTGCCAGCAGGACAGGTCTCACTGAAGCTTTCTTT; CDR3: CASRTGLTEAFF
size: once; V: TRBV28; D: .; J: TRBJ1-2; DNA: TGTGCCAGCACCTGGAGGGGGGGTGGCTACACCTTC; CDR3: CASTWRGGGYTF
size: once; V: TRBV18; D: .; J: TRBJ2-6; DNA: TGTGCCAGCTCACGAGGGATCTTAGGGGCCAACGTCCTGACTTTC; CDR3: CASSRGILGANVLTF
size: .; V: TRBV5-4; D: TRBD1; J: TRBJ1-3; DNA: TGTGCCAGCAGCGCCGACAGGGGGGCGAACACCATATATTTT; CDR3: CASSADRGANTIYF
size: .; V: TRBV27; D: TRBD2; J: TRBJ2-7; DNA: TGTGCCAGCAGGAGGACTAGCGGCTACGAGCAGTACTTC; CDR3: CASRRTSGYEQYF
size: .; V: TRBV7-3; D: .; J: TRBJ2-2; DNA: TGTGCCAGCAGCTTGCACGAACCGGGACTCAACACCGGGGAGCTGTTTTTT; CDR3: CASSLHEPGLNTGELFF